The 10 T cell receptor beta chains given below trace back to one sample, sequenced in a study of blood T cells in healthy people across ages. A second PCR of roughly 6 to 12 cycles used a sample-barcoded 5' primer and a J-beta primer mix. TCRdb used MiXCR to reprocess the 5' RACE reads, holding one entry per CDR3 protein. The sample has about 690,000 distinct CDR3 sequences, around 38% seen once. Material for sequencing was blood. Source of these receptors: a man older than 75 in good health.

A remark on this clonotype: A clone one base away is much larger, so this may be a read error. The chain uses TRBV6-2 or TRBV6-3 and TRBJ2-1; 8 bases are shared with TRBD2. V gave up 8 bases and J gave up 5 bases; unmatched junction bases: 11. The CDR3 is 15 residues long. Germline assignment: CDR1 MNHEY and CDR2 SVGEGT. The CDR3 nucleotides are TGTGCCAGCTACCCAATGGGACTAGGCCACAATGAGCAGTTCTTC. As protein: CASYPMGLGHNEQFF.

V and J are TRBV20-1 and TRBJ2-5; 8 bases map to TRBD1. The DNA end is a closer match to TRBJ2-7, so the J assignment may be wrong. The CDR3 spans 15 residues. The germline V gene encodes CDR1 DFQATT and CDR2 SNEGSKA (reference sequence). The CDR3 is CSARNNRGRSYEQYF. Written as DNA, the CDR3 is TGCAGTGCTAGAAATAACAGGGGGAGATCCTACGAGCAGTACTTC.

This chain uses TRBV4-3 with TRBJ2-1, with 9 bases lining up with TRBD2. Germline V gene data show CDR1 as LGHNA and CDR2 as YSLEER. The CDR3 loop spans 19 amino acids. Trimming cost V 0 bases and J 1 base; bases outside gene matches: 10. The CDR3 loop reads CASSQDLGGGAGSYNEQFF. CDR3 nucleotides: TGCGCCAGCAGCCAAGATTTAGGCGGGGGGGCGGGGTCCTACAATGAGCAGTTCTTC.

The rearrangement uses TRBV15 and TRBJ2-1; TRBD2 agrees at 7 bases. Judging by the DNA end, TRBJ2-7 fits better; the J call may be wrong. In germline, CDR1 is LNHNV, CDR2 YYDKDF (reference sequence). This CDR3 is built from 16 residues. CDR3 sequence (DNA): TGTGCCACCAGCAGTGGGGGGGTGGGCTCCTACAATGAGCAGTACTTC. This translates into CATSSGGVGSYNEQYF.

This clonotype has only a few counts. The CDR3 region is CASSQDHRRGQFF. The CDR3 DNA sequence: TGTGCCAGCAGCCAAGATCACCGAAGGGGGCAGTTCTTC. This chain connects TRBV14 to TRBJ2-1, with a tentative D call TRBD1 (5 bases). This CDR3 has 13 amino acids. The V gene's germline CDR1 is SGHDN and CDR2 FVKESK. Trimming pared 0 bases from V and 12 bases from J, leaving 12 bases between.

V gene TRBV20-1 combines with J gene TRBJ2-4; D may be TRBD2 (5 bases). The CDR3 loop spans 14 amino acids. V gave up 0 bases and J gave up 0 bases, with 6 bases separating them. From germline, CDR1 is DFQATT and CDR2 SNEGSKA (reference sequence). The DNA of the CDR3 is TGCAGTGCTAGAGAGAGGGTAGCCAAAAACATTCAGTACTTC. Its translation: CSARERVAKNIQYF.

This clonotype was counted a few times. The rearrangement joins TRBV7-2 to TRBJ2-5; TRBD1 matches 10 bases. The CDR3 totals 14 residues. CDR1 SGHTA and CDR2 FQGNSA come from the germline V gene. The J segment lost 5 bases and the V segment lost 5 bases, leaving 5 bases of the junction unmatched. DNA for the CDR3: TGTGCCAGCAGCCCAGGACAGGGGGTTGAGACCCAGTACTTC. Translated, it gives CASSPGQGVETQYF.

Only a few counts were recorded for this clonotype. This chain links TRBV5-1 with TRBJ2-7, with a weak D call TRBD1 (5 bases). V dropped 3 bases and J dropped 3 bases, with 16 bases sitting between them. Germline V lookup: CDR1 SGHRS, CDR2 YFSETQ. The CDR3 consists of 15 residues. The CDR3 DNA reads TGCGCCAGCAGCTCCATAGGGGCAGGAAACTACGAGCAGTACTTC. Encoded protein: CASSSIGAGNYEQYF.

This clonotype was found a few times. This sequence joins TRBV5-5 and TRBJ2-5; weak D call: TRBD2 (7 bases). CDR3 size: 10 residues. CDR1 is SGHKS, CDR2 YYEKEE, per germline (reference sequence). Between the trimmed V and J ends, which lost 7 bases and 13 bases, there was a span of 14 bases. The CDR3 DNA is TGTGCCAGCTCGGGGGGCCCCACGTACTTC. It specifies CASSGGPTYF.

This clonotype was seen a handful of times. J is TRBJ2-5 and V is TRBV20-1; 8 bases fit TRBD2. Per germline, CDR1 DFQATT and CDR2 SNEGSKA (reference sequence). The CDR3 loop spans 16 amino acids. Trimming cost V 3 bases and J 5 bases; bases outside gene matches: 14. The CDR3: CSARPQGRGAMETQYF. The CDR3 nucleotides are TGCAGTGCTAGGCCGCAGGGGCGGGGGGCTATGGAGACCCAGTACTTC.